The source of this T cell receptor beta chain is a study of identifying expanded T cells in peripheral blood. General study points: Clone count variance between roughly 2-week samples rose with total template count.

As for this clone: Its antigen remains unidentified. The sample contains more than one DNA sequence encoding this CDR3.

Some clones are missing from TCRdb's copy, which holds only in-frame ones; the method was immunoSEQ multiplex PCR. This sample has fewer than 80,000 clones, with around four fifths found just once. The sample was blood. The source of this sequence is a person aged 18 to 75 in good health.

The CDR3 loop is CASSSREANTDTQYF. In DNA, the CDR3 is TGTGCCAGCAGCTCCAGGGAGGCGAACACAGATACGCAGTATTTT. V and J are TRBV7-9 and TRBJ2-3; D perhaps matches TRBD2 (6 bases). Germline V gene sequence: CDR1 SEHNR, CDR2 FQNEAQ (reference sequence). The CDR3 is 15 amino acids. With 4 bases removed from V and 2 bases from J, the gap between germline ends came to 13 bases.